What follows are 4 T cell receptor beta chains derived from one specimen sequenced in a study of human T cells and chemical hapten exposure. Specified time point: patch test 1, 2 weeks after DPC sensitization. The treatment here: therapeutic diphenylcyclopropenone sensitization with weekly scalp DPC. Each CDR3 protein is one row after TCRdb ran MiXCR on the RACE reads. The repertoire holds roughly 380,000 distinct CDR3 sequences, with around 4.8% as singletons. Sample: whole blood, taken in connection with sensitization to the hapten diphenylcyclopropenone (DPC). Receptors were obtained from a woman aged 50 to 60 with alopecia areata. Some clones in this sample may be carry-over from other donors' samples.

This clonotype was seen a handful of times. J is TRBJ2-1 and V is TRBV20-1; maybe TRBD2 (5 bases). Trimming took 3 bases from V and 15 from J, leaving 12 bases between them. Germline-derived CDR1 and CDR2 are DFQATT and SNEGSKA (reference sequence). This CDR3 comprises 10 residues. The CDR3 bases are TGCAGTGCTAGTGCCGGGAAGGGGTTCTTC. Translating it yields CSASAGKGFF.

In this sample, this clonotype turned up many times. J is TRBJ2-6 and V is TRBV5-1; D unclear. The CDR3 consists of 16 residues. V lost 1 base to trimming and J lost 0 bases, with 8 bases between them. CDR1 and CDR2 from the germline V gene are SGHRS and YFSETQ. CDR3 residues: CASSLRITSGANVLTF. The CDR3 DNA follows: TGCGCCAGCAGCTTGAGGATCACCTCTGGGGCCAACGTCCTGACTTTC.

The CDR3 region has the DNA TGCGCCAGCAGCTTGGAAGGACAGGGAGTGCTGAACACTGAAGCTTTCTTT. The encoded protein is CASSLEGQGVLNTEAFF. The chain couples TRBV5-1 to TRBJ1-1; 8 bases agree with TRBD1. The CDR3 loop spans 17 amino acids. The germline V gene has CDR1 SGHRS and CDR2 YFSETQ. With V trimmed by 0 bases and J by 0 bases, 7 bases remained unmatched.

Ten or more counts support this clonotype. The rearrangement uses TRBV6-2 or TRBV6-3 and TRBJ2-7; 9 bases agree with TRBD1. The ends lost 5 bases at V and 3 bases at J; junction bases unmatched: 8. The length of the CDR3 is 15 residues. From germline, CDR1 is MNHEY and CDR2 SVGEGT. The CDR3: CASSRRGTGNYEQYF. The CDR3 DNA reads as TGTGCCAGCAGTCGTCGGGGGACAGGGAACTACGAGCAGTACTTC.